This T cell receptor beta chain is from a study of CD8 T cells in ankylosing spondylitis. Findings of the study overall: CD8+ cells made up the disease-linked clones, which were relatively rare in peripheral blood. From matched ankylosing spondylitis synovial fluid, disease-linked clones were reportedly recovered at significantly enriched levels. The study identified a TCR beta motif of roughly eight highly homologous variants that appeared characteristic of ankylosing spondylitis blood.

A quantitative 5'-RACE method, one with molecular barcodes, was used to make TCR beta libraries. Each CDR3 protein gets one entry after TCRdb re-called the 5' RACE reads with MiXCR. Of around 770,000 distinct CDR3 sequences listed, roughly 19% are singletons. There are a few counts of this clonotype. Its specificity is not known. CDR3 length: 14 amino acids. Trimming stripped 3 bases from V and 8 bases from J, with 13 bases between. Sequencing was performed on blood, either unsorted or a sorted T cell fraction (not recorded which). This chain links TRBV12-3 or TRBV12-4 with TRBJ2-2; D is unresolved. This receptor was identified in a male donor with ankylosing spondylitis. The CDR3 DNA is TGTGCCAGCAGTTTTGTTTTCCCTCCTGGGGAGCTGTTTTTT. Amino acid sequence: CASSFVFPPGELFF.